Below, 7 T cell receptor beta chains from the same sample are listed, as sequenced in a study of patients and donors after allogeneic stem cell transplantation. Each CDR3 protein gets one entry after TCRdb re-called the RT-PCR reads with MiXCR. The sample shows about 400,000 distinct CDR3 sequences, approximately 16% of them seen only once. The specimen was blood, either unsorted or a sorted T cell fraction (not recorded which). These receptors were collected from a human donor who was either an allogeneic HSCT recipient or a stem cell or donor lymphocyte infusion donor (not recorded which). It is not recorded whose cells these are; they may come from a transplant donor.

The rearrangement links TRBV12-3 or TRBV12-4 to TRBJ2-3, with D possibly TRBD1 on 5 matching bases. Trimming left V 6 bases short and J 5 bases short, with 12 bases between. This CDR3 spans 13 amino acids. The CDR3 DNA is TGTGCCAGCAGGGAACAGGTCAAAGATACGCAGTATTTT. Its translation is CASREQVKDTQYF.

This clonotype was found a few times. The chain uses TRBV7-9 and TRBJ2-1; D may be TRBD2 (5 bases). Germline CDR1 is SEHNR and CDR2 is FQNEAQ (reference sequence). V lost 2 bases and J 8 bases, leaving 10 bases between the germline ends. This CDR3 is built from 13 residues. Written as DNA, the CDR3 is TGTGCCAGCAGCTTACTTCTAGCCCATGAGCAGTTCTTC. It encodes CASSLLLAHEQFF.

The V call is TRBV4-1, the J call TRBJ2-7, with 8 bases fitting TRBD2. Germline-derived CDR1 and CDR2 are MGHRA and YSYEKL. After removal of 0 bases from V and 0 bases from J, the junction contained 7 bases not matched to a gene. CDR3 length equals 17 residues. Here the CDR3 reads CASSQDDGRAPSYEQYF. The CDR3, as DNA: TGCGCCAGCAGCCAAGATGACGGGAGGGCCCCCTCCTACGAGCAGTACTTC.

This sequence joins TRBV9 and TRBJ1-1; 10 bases align to TRBD1. The CDR3 consists of 13 residues. Trimming at V came to 6 bases and at J to 4 bases, leaving 3 bases not matched to a gene. Germline V gives CDR1 SGDLS, CDR2 YYNGEE. The DNA of the CDR3 is TGTGCCAGCACCGGACAGGGGGGCACTGAAGCTTTCTTT. Protein product: CASTGQGGTEAFF. Together with reference TRBV9 and TRBJ1-1, the CDR3 gives the full variable domain: DSGVTQTPKHLITATGQRVTLRCSPRSGDLSVYWYQQSLDQGLQFLIQYYNGEERAKGNILERFSAQQFPDLHSELNLSSLELGDSALYFCASTGQGGTEAFFGQGTRLTVV.

The gene calls are TRBV5-1 and TRBJ1-4, with TRBD1 as a possible D gene (6 bases). This CDR3 has 15 amino acids. Germline V CDR1 and CDR2: SGHRS, YFSETQ. V was trimmed by 0 bases and J by 5 bases, leaving 11 bases between them. This chain's CDR3 is CASSLADRLNEKLFF. The CDR3 nucleotides are TGCGCCAGCAGCTTGGCCGACAGGCTAAATGAAAAACTGTTTTTT.

This clonotype was recorded a few times. This chain links TRBV9 with TRBJ2-1, with 9 bases lining up with TRBD2. J gave up 5 bases and V 0 bases, and 6 bases lay outside the gene matches. Per the germline V gene, CDR1 is SGDLS and CDR2 is YYNGEE. The CDR3 extends over 16 amino acids. The CDR3 bases are TGTGCCAGCAGCGTAGGGGTTAGCGGGAGCAACAATGAGCAGTTCTTC. This codes for CASSVGVSGSNNEQFF.

This clonotype has ten or more counts. The chain carries TRBV29-1 and TRBJ2-1; TRBD2 aligns across 11 bases. V was pared by 5 bases and J by 8 bases, with 5 bases of the junction left unmatched. The CDR3 is 13 residues long. Germline V gives CDR1 SQVTM, CDR2 ANQGSEA. The CDR3 region is CSVLPGLADEQFF. CDR3 DNA sequence: TGCAGCGTTTTACCGGGACTAGCGGATGAGCAGTTCTTC.